This note documents a single T cell receptor beta chain sequence. This entry is derived from a study of blood T cell repertoires in COVID-19. Study-wide context: The analysed material was cDNA or gDNA that came from T cells, B-cell-depleted T cells, or PBMCs.

Assay: immunoSEQ multiplex PCR; the TCRdb copy retains only in-frame clones and omits some. The repertoire holds 75,000 to 95,000 clones, with about nine tenths as singletons. This TCR derives from a human donor in a cohort sampled during active COVID-19. Sequencing used peripheral blood.

CDR3 DNA: TGTGCCAGCTCCCTACTGGGCCAGGGAGGTGCTGAAGCTTTCTTT. Its translation: CASSLLGQGGAEAFF. The rearrangement uses TRBV18 and TRBJ1-1; possibly TRBD1 for D (5 bases). The V end lost 6 bases, the J end lost 6 bases, and 20 bases lay between the germline ends. Germline V gives CDR1 KGHSH, CDR2 LQKENI. The CDR3 sequence is 15 residues long.